Given below is one T cell receptor beta chain in context. What it recognizes is unknown. The data were taken from a study of OX40 agonist ivuxolimab in advanced cancers. Study background: With a range of roughly 20 to 80, age averaged roughly 60 years, and 70% to 85% were male. Participants could have had prior anti-PD-1, anti-PD-L1 or anti-CTLA-4 therapy, and approximately 40% had some.

General study findings and limits: Compared with others, partial responders at 0.1-3.0 mg/kg displayed clonal expansion among the lowest.

Germline CDR1 SGHDT, CDR2 YYEEEE. V was pared by 0 bases and J by 4 bases, with 11 bases between. The CDR3 contains 14 residues. The repertoire was sequenced with immunoSEQ multiplex PCR; TCRdb's copy has only in-frame clones and lacks some. The table records around 86,000 clones, roughly 91% of them present only once. V is TRBV5-6 and J is TRBJ2-7, with D possibly being TRBD1 or TRBD2 (5 bases each). This receptor was obtained from an adult with an advanced solid tumor such as melanoma, head and neck, liver or kidney cancer. The input for sequencing was CD4+ or CD8+ T cells sorted from blood, taken in a trial of the OX40 agonist ivuxolimab. Written as DNA, the CDR3 is TGTGCCAGCAGCTTGGTCGGGGCGCCGTACGAGCAGTACTTC. This translates into CASSLVGAPYEQYF.